This TCR beta chain derives from a study of T-cell memory formation after mild COVID-19. Study background: Most TCR clusters belonged to a single donor.

V was cut by 3 bases and J by 5 bases, with 7 bases left in between. Germline loops: CDR1 DFQATT, CDR2 SNEGSKA (reference sequence). The CDR3 spans 11 residues. This clonotype was picked up one time. TCRdb redid the calling of the 5' RACE reads with MiXCR, one entry per CDR3 protein. The sample yields around 400,000 distinct CDR3 sequences, 20% to 25% seen once. The sequencing sample was made of PBMCs or a T cell subset sorted from them (not recorded which). This clonotype was obtained from an adult woman who had mild COVID-19 (a few samples of this study predate the infection). Cell type and time point are not known. The chain joins TRBV20-1 to TRBJ1-2, with D unresolved. The CDR3 sequence is CSASEAYGYTF. CDR3 coding DNA: TGCAGTGCTAGCGAGGCTTATGGCTACACCTTC.